Shown below are 8 T cell receptor beta chains from a single sample sequenced in a study of cytomegalovirus exposure and HLA in healthy donors. PCR employed 60 Vbeta and 13 Jbeta primers. Here immunoSEQ multiplex PCR was the method, and the copy in TCRdb shows in-frame clones only, minus some. The table has around 120,000 clones, roughly 80% seen once. The sequenced material came from PBMCs. Source of these receptors: a middle-aged woman in good health and CMV-seronegative.

A few counts support this clone. The V call is TRBV7-2, the J call TRBJ2-3, with D possibly TRBD2 on 6 matching bases. The CDR3 consists of 15 residues. The V end was cut by 5 bases, the J end by 4 bases, with 16 bases between. In germline, CDR1 is SGHTA, CDR2 FQGNSA. The CDR3 DNA reads as TGTGCCAGCAGCCCCCCTGGGGGGAGATCAGATACGCAGTATTTT. This codes for CASSPPGGRSDTQYF.

The chain carries TRBV28 and TRBJ2-1; no clear D. The V end lost 6 bases, the J end lost 5 bases, and 11 bases lay between the germline ends. This CDR3 is 13 amino acids long. The germline V gene has CDR1 MDHEN and CDR2 SYDVKM. CDR3 bases: TGTGCCAGCAGCCCTCGGGTCCACAATGAGCAGTTCTTC. It codes for CASSPRVHNEQFF.

The chain employs TRBV6-6 and TRBJ1-1; maybe TRBD1 (5 bases). The CDR3 extends over 13 amino acids. Germline CDR1 and CDR2: MNHNY and SVGAGI (reference sequence). Deletions cut 5 bases from V and 1 base from J, with 8 bases between. This chain's CDR3 is CASSHGQNTEAFF. CDR3 sequence (DNA): TGTGCCAGCAGTCATGGACAGAACACTGAAGCTTTCTTT.

This chain links TRBV5-1 with TRBJ2-1; 12 nucleotides agree with TRBD1. V lost 3 bases, J lost 7 bases, and 8 bases stayed unmatched. Germline assignment: CDR1 SGHRS and CDR2 YFSETQ. CDR3 length equals 16 residues. The CDR3 DNA sequence: TGCGCCAGCAGCTCGGGACAGGGGGCCGTGGGGAATGAGCAGTTCTTC. It codes for CASSSGQGAVGNEQFF.

This sequence joins TRBV28 and TRBJ1-4; D is uncertain. Deletions cut 2 bases from V and 3 bases from J, with 13 bases between. The CDR3 contains 16 residues. CDR1 MDHEN and CDR2 SYDVKM come from the germline V gene. The DNA for the CDR3 is TGTGCCAGCAGTTTACTCTCCGGGTCACCTAATGAAAAACTGTTTTTT. Its protein product is CASSLLSGSPNEKLFF.

The chain couples TRBV28 to TRBJ1-3; tentative D call: TRBD1 (6 bases). V was shortened by 3 bases and J by 3 bases, with 12 bases between the two germline ends. This CDR3 contains 15 residues. Germline V gives CDR1 MDHEN, CDR2 SYDVKM. The CDR3 DNA reads TGTGCCAGCAGTTTGACAGGTCTGTTTGGAAACACCATATATTTT. Translating gives CASSLTGLFGNTIYF.

The genes are TRBV7-3 and TRBJ2-5; no firm D call. CDR1 and CDR2 (germline): SGHTA, FQGTGA. The CDR3 consists of 13 residues. The V end was cut by 2 bases, the J end by 0 bases, with 4 bases between. CDR3 loop: CASSLRDQETQYF. The CDR3 bases are TGTGCCAGCAGCTTACGGGACCAAGAGACCCAGTACTTC.

There are a few counts of this clone. This sequence joins TRBV7-9 and TRBJ1-1; D is possibly TRBD1 (6 bases). The CDR3 is made up of 16 amino acids. V shed 1 base and J shed 1 base, with 13 bases lying between them. CDR1 is SEHNR, CDR2 FQNEAQ, per germline (reference sequence). As DNA, the CDR3 is TGTGCCAGCAGCTTAGTAGTGGACAGACAGAACACTGAAGCTTTCTTT. This gives the protein CASSLVVDRQNTEAFF.